One sample yielded the 29 T cell receptor beta chains listed below, sequenced in a study of CD8 T cells in ankylosing spondylitis. TCRdb analysed the 5' RACE reads with MiXCR anew, one entry per CDR3 protein. The sample records just under 550,000 distinct CDR3 sequences, about 13% being singletons. Findings and caveats of the study: Blood from ankylosing spondylitis patients appeared to carry a characteristic roughly eight-variant TCR beta motif.

For these TCRs, the target antigens are not known. Sequenced: blood, either unsorted or a sorted T cell fraction (not recorded which). The receptors shown here come from a male donor with ankylosing spondylitis.

This clonotype was recorded a few times. The V call is TRBV6-1, the J call TRBJ1-5, with 10 positions matching TRBD1. Per germline, CDR1 MNHNS and CDR2 SASEGT. The CDR3 consists of 15 residues. V dropped 3 bases and J dropped 7; count of bases not matched to a gene: 6. CDR3 amino acids: CASSDRDRGHQPQHF. As DNA, the CDR3 is TGTGCCAGCAGTGACCGGGACAGGGGACACCAGCCCCAGCATTTT.

The gene calls are TRBV12-3 or TRBV12-4 and TRBJ2-5; TRBD2 aligns across 10 bases. CDR3 size: 14 residues. Trimming at V came to 5 bases and at J to 5 bases, leaving 5 bases not matched to a gene. The CDR3 DNA reads as TGTGCCAGCAGTCTCCGGACTAGCGGCGAGACCCAGTACTTC. This encodes CASSLRTSGETQYF.

The sample holds a few counts of this clonotype. The chain uses TRBV6-1 and TRBJ2-7, with D possibly matching TRBD2 (6 bases). Germline V gene data show CDR1 as MNHNS and CDR2 as SASEGT. This CDR3 is built from 16 residues. V dropped 6 bases and J dropped 1 base, with 19 bases sitting between them. In DNA, the CDR3 is TGTGCCAGCAGGGACCTCCCGGACTACAGGTCCTACGAGCAGTACGTC. Amino acids: CASRDLPDYRSYEQYV.

The V gene is TRBV9, the J gene TRBJ2-1; no clear D. The ends were cut back, 0 bases at V and 8 bases at J, with 12 bases in the middle. The CDR3 loop spans 14 amino acids. Germline CDR1 is SGDLS and CDR2 is YYNGEE. The CDR3 here is CASSVAVETDEQFF. As DNA, the CDR3 is TGTGCCAGCAGCGTAGCAGTGGAGACGGATGAGCAGTTCTTC.

This clonotype was recorded a few times. This sequence joins TRBV5-1 and TRBJ1-4, with 7 bases matching TRBD1. CDR3 length: 14 residues. Germline V gene sequence: CDR1 SGHRS, CDR2 YFSETQ. V shed 2 bases, J shed 8 bases, and the junction held 6 bases outside the gene matches. CDR3 in amino acids: CASSFTGAEEKLFF. Written as DNA, the CDR3 is TGCGCCAGCAGCTTTACAGGGGCAGAGGAAAAACTGTTTTTT.

This clonotype has more than one count but fewer than ten. The V call is TRBV7-2, the J call TRBJ2-2; D gene unclear. The V gene's germline CDR1 is SGHTA and CDR2 FQGNSA. The CDR3 covers 14 residues. The V end was cut by 4 bases, the J end by 2 bases, with 8 bases between. The CDR3 DNA is TGTGCCAGCAGCTCTAAGCGAAACACCGGGGAGCTGTTTTTT. Residues: CASSSKRNTGELFF. Variable domain in full (rest from reference TRBV7-2 and TRBJ2-2): GAGVSQSPSNKVTEKGKDVELRCDPISGHTALYWYRQSLGQGLEFLIYFQGNSAPDKSGLPSDRFSAERTGGSVSTLTIQRTQQEDSAVYLCASSSKRNTGELFFGEGSRLTVL.

This clonotype has at least ten counts. The chain carries TRBV5-1 and TRBJ1-2; 7 bases are shared with TRBD1. The V gene's germline CDR1 is SGHRS and CDR2 YFSETQ. The CDR3 covers 13 residues. The junction had 2 bases not matched to a gene; V was cut back by 3 bases and J by 3 bases. The CDR3 loop is CASSSTGDYGYTF. CDR3 bases: TGCGCCAGCAGCTCCACAGGGGACTATGGCTACACCTTC.

This clonotype has ten or more counts. CDR3 nucleotide sequence: TGTGCCAGCAGCCAAGAACTAGCGGGATCATACGAGCAGTACTTC. Translating it yields CASSQELAGSYEQYF. The V and J genes are TRBV4-2 and TRBJ2-7, with 10 bases matching TRBD2. This CDR3 spans 15 amino acids. Germline CDR1 is LGHNA and CDR2 is YNFKEQ. V dropped 0 bases and J dropped 4; count of bases not matched to a gene: 3.

This clonotype was seen more than once but under ten times. The V and J genes are TRBV5-1 and TRBJ2-1, with D possibly matching TRBD1 (5 bases). V was cut by 0 bases and J by 2 bases, with 12 bases left in between. The CDR3 has 16 residues. Germline V lookup: CDR1 SGHRS, CDR2 YFSETQ. The CDR3 coding sequence is TGCGCCAGCAGCTTGGCCCCAGGGTCGGCCTACAATGAGCAGTTCTTC. As protein: CASSLAPGSAYNEQFF.

The rearrangement links TRBV7-7 to TRBJ2-2; D may match TRBD1 or TRBD2 (5 bases each). V lost 5 bases, J lost 0 bases, and 13 bases lay in between. The CDR3 has 16 residues. From germline, CDR1 is SSHAT and CDR2 FNYEAQ (reference sequence). In DNA, the CDR3 is TGTGCCAGCAGCCCCGGGGCTAGCCCGAACACCGGGGAGCTGTTTTTT. Protein sequence: CASSPGASPNTGELFF.

This clonotype was recorded once. The rearrangement uses TRBV20-1 and TRBJ1-2; tentative D call: TRBD1 (6 bases). Germline CDR1 DFQATT, CDR2 SNEGSKA (reference sequence). Trimming shortened V by 3 bases and J by 8 bases, and 16 bases separated the two germline ends. The CDR3 has 13 amino acids. The CDR3 loop reads CSARPTGLGGYTF. In DNA form, the CDR3 reads TGCAGTGCTAGGCCTACAGGGTTGGGAGGCTACACCTTC.

On this clonotype: A junction boundary mismatches the germline segment, possibly from a read error. The chain links TRBV24-1 to TRBJ1-5, with 8 bases identical to TRBD1. Looked up from germline, CDR1 is KGHDR and CDR2 is SFDVKD. This CDR3 has 13 amino acids. This CDR3 reads CATSGLFGQGHHF. The CDR3 DNA is TGTGCCACCAGTGGTTTGTTCGGACAGGGTCACCATTTT.

This chain joins TRBV29-1 and TRBJ2-1; TRBD2 aligns across 10 bases. Germline V lookup: CDR1 SQVTM, CDR2 ANQGSEA. Trimming removed 4 bases from V and 4 bases from J; junction bases left unmatched: 4. This CDR3 comprises 14 residues. The CDR3 coding sequence is TGCAGCGTTGTTCTAGCGGGGGTATACAATGAGCAGTTCTTC. Translation gives CSVVLAGVYNEQFF.

This chain links TRBV7-2 with TRBJ2-3; 10 bases are a match to TRBD2. V shed 5 bases, J shed 4 bases, and the junction held 12 bases outside the gene matches. From germline, CDR1 is SGHTA and CDR2 FQGNSA. The CDR3 runs 17 residues. The CDR3 region has the DNA TGTGCCAGCAGCGCGAAAGGGCTAGCGGGAGTGGCAGATACGCAGTATTTT. It yields the protein CASSAKGLAGVADTQYF. The full variable domain, with the rest looked up from reference TRBV7-2 and TRBJ2-3, is GAGVSQSPSNKVTEKGKDVELRCDPISGHTALYWYRQSLGQGLEFLIYFQGNSAPDKSGLPSDRFSAERTGGSVSTLTIQRTQQEDSAVYLCASSAKGLAGVADTQYFGPGTRLTVL.

Only a few counts were recorded for this clonotype. The V and J genes are TRBV6-2 or TRBV6-3 and TRBJ2-5, with D possibly matching TRBD1 (6 bases). The CDR3 length is 17 residues. From germline, CDR1 is MNHEY and CDR2 SVGEGT. The germline V and J ends were trimmed by 5 bases and 7 bases, with 26 bases remaining between them. The CDR3 sequence: CASSPQGPPAVVVTQYF. CDR3 coding DNA: TGTGCCAGCAGTCCCCAGGGGCCACCGGCAGTGGTTGTGACCCAGTACTTC.

This clonotype was picked up a small number of times. The V call is TRBV9, the J call TRBJ1-3; D unresolved. Germline V gene data show CDR1 as SGDLS and CDR2 as YYNGEE. The CDR3 has 16 amino acids. V was shortened by 4 bases and J by 0 bases, with 14 bases between the two germline ends. This chain's CDR3 is CASSPRTVFSGNTIYF. The CDR3 nucleotides are TGTGCCAGCAGCCCTCGGACCGTCTTCTCTGGAAACACCATATATTTT.

Only a few counts were recorded for this clonotype. The chain is built from TRBV20-1 and TRBJ2-1; possible D gene TRBD1, 6 bases. Trimming pared 0 bases from V and 8 bases from J, leaving 8 bases between. The germline CDR1 and CDR2 sequences are DFQATT and SNEGSKA (reference sequence). This CDR3 contains 12 residues. This CDR3 is CSARESGDEQFF. CDR3 sequence (DNA): TGCAGTGCTAGAGAGTCAGGGGATGAGCAGTTCTTC.

In its sample, this clonotype was seen a few times. A much larger clone differs by one base, so this may be a read error. V gene TRBV7-2 combines with J gene TRBJ1-2; D perhaps matches TRBD1 (5 bases). V dropped 4 bases and J dropped 4 bases, with 10 bases sitting between them. The CDR3 sequence is 13 residues long. Germline CDR1 is SGHTA and CDR2 is FQGNSA. DNA of the CDR3: TGTGCCAGCAGCTCCGGACATGGCTATGGCTACACCTTC. This gives the protein CASSSGHGYGYTF.

This clonotype was counted only a few times. V and J are TRBV20-1 and TRBJ2-3; D possibly corresponds to TRBD1 (6 bases). The CDR3 consists of 15 residues. Germline V lookup: CDR1 DFQATT, CDR2 SNEGSKA (reference sequence). V gave up 0 bases and J gave up 4 bases, with 14 bases separating them. The CDR3 is CSAREWTAVADTQYF. Here the CDR3 DNA reads TGCAGTGCTAGAGAATGGACAGCCGTCGCAGATACGCAGTATTTT.

This clonotype was seen only a few times. The J gene is TRBJ2-1, the V gene TRBV24-1; tentatively, D is TRBD1 (6 bases). The germline V gene encodes CDR1 KGHDR and CDR2 SFDVKD. V shed 4 bases and J shed 0 bases, with 12 bases lying between them. This CDR3 has 16 amino acids. CDR3 sequence (DNA): TGTGCCACCAGTGAGACAGGCATAAGCTCCTACAATGAGCAGTTCTTC. Amino acids: CATSETGISSYNEQFF.

The chain joins TRBV12-3 or TRBV12-4 to TRBJ2-7, with D tentatively TRBD2 (6 bases). The CDR3 runs to 13 residues. V lost 6 bases and J lost 3, with 12 bases in between. DNA for the CDR3: TGTGCCAGCAGCCGACTCGGGGGCTACGAGCAGTACTTC. Residues: CASSRLGGYEQYF.

The V and J genes are TRBV19 and TRBJ1-2, with D possibly TRBD1 on 5 matching bases. CDR3 size: 16 residues. Trimming removed 5 bases at V and 8 bases at J, with 24 bases between. Germline CDR1 reads LNHDA; CDR2 reads SQIVND (reference sequence). This chain's CDR3 is CASSQGDGRPLIGYTF. As DNA, the CDR3 is TGTGCCAGTAGTCAAGGGGACGGGCGGCCGTTGATAGGCTACACCTTC.

The CDR3 DNA is TGTGCCACGAAGGCGACAGGGGACGCCTCCTACGAGCAGTACGTC. This sequence encodes CATKATGDASYEQYV. This chain uses TRBV10-3 with TRBJ2-7; TRBD1 agrees at 8 bases. Germline trimming cut 10 bases from V and 0 bases from J; bases unmatched to any gene: 11. Germline assignment: CDR1 ENHRY and CDR2 SYGVKD. There are 15 residues in the CDR3.

This clonotype appeared a few times. The gene calls are TRBV5-1 and TRBJ2-3, with D possibly TRBD2 on 5 matching bases. Germline V gene data show CDR1 as SGHRS and CDR2 as YFSETQ. V was clipped by 4 bases and J by 3 bases, with 12 bases between them. There are 14 residues in the CDR3. This CDR3 is CASSPLGETDTQYF. The CDR3 region has the DNA TGCGCCAGCAGCCCCCTTGGGGAGACAGATACGCAGTATTTT.

There are many counts of this clonotype. This chain's CDR3 is CSVELTSKSTGELFF. The CDR3 DNA sequence: TGCAGTGTCGAGCTAACTAGCAAATCGACCGGGGAGCTGTTTTTT. The J gene is TRBJ2-2, the V gene TRBV20-1; a weak D match, TRBD2 (6 bases). V gave up 7 bases and J gave up 5 bases, with 20 bases separating them. The length of the CDR3 is 15 residues. Germline V CDR1 and CDR2: DFQATT, SNEGSKA (reference sequence).

This clonotype has at least ten counts. The gene calls are TRBV12-3 or TRBV12-4 and TRBJ2-3, with a weak D call TRBD2 (6 bases). The V end was cut by 2 bases, the J end by 1 base, with 10 bases between. The CDR3 consists of 15 residues. The CDR3 DNA reads as TGTGCCAGCAGTTTATGGAGGGGAGGCACAGATACGCAGTATTTT. As protein: CASSLWRGGTDTQYF.

The chain uses TRBV20-1 and TRBJ2-3, with D perhaps matching TRBD2 (5 bases). Deletions cut 1 base from V and 5 bases from J, with 13 bases between. This CDR3 contains 14 residues. Germline CDR1 DFQATT, CDR2 SNEGSKA (reference sequence). CDR3 protein: CSARALSRVDTQYF. In DNA form, the CDR3 reads TGCAGTGCTAGAGCCCTCTCGAGGGTAGATACGCAGTATTTT.

The chain combines TRBV10-3 with TRBJ1-1, with D possibly TRBD1 on 5 matching bases. Trimming took off 0 bases at V and 2 bases at J, with 7 bases between the two ends. This CDR3 comprises 14 residues. Germline CDR1 is ENHRY and CDR2 is SYGVKD. CDR3 in amino acids: CAISESGGNTEAFF. CDR3 sequence (DNA): TGTGCCATCAGTGAGTCTGGGGGAAACACTGAAGCTTTCTTT.

This clonotype occurred a few times. This chain connects TRBV20-1 to TRBJ2-1; 12 bases match TRBD2. With V trimmed by 6 bases and J by 6 bases, 6 bases remained unmatched. Germline values: CDR1 DFQATT, CDR2 SNEGSKA (reference sequence). The CDR3 is made up of 14 amino acids. This chain's CDR3 is CSARTGLAGNEQFF. CDR3 in DNA: TGCAGTGCGAGAACGGGACTAGCGGGCAATGAGCAGTTCTTC.